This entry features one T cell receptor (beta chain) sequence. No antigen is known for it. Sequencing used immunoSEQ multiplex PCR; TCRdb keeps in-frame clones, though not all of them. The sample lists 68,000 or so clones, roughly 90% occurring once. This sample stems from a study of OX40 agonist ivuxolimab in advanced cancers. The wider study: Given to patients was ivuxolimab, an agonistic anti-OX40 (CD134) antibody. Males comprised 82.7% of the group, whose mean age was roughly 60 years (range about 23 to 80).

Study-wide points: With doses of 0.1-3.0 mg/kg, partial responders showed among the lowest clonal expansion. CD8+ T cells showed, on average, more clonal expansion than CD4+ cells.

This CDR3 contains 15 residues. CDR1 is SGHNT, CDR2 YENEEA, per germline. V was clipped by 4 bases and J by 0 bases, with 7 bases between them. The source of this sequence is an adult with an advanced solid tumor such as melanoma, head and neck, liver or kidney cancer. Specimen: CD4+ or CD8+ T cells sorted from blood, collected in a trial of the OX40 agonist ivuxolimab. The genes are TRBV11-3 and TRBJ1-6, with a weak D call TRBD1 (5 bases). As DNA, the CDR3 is TGTGCCAGCAGCTCCGACAGCTCCTATAATTCACCCCTCCACTTT. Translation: CASSSDSSYNSPLHF.